Following are 30 T cell receptor beta chains from one sample sequenced in a study of blood T cell repertoires in COVID-19. Repertoires were generated with immunoSEQ multiplex PCR, while TCRdb's copy carries only in-frame clones and drops some. The data show about 520,000 clones, roughly 85% seen once. Sequenced sample: peripheral blood. These receptors all stem from a human donor in a cohort sampled during active COVID-19.

The chain couples TRBV27 to TRBJ2-7; D may be TRBD1 (5 bases). Germline V gene lookup returns CDR1 MNHEY and CDR2 SMNVEV (reference sequence). The CDR3 spans 12 residues. The germline V and J ends were trimmed by 9 bases and 3 bases, with 12 bases remaining between them. The CDR3 sequence: CASREQDYEQYF. DNA for the CDR3: TGTGCCAGTAGGGAACAGGACTACGAGCAGTACTTC.

The chain links TRBV6-1 to TRBJ2-5; TRBD1 matches 8 bases. The CDR3 has 13 amino acids. Germline values: CDR1 MNHNS, CDR2 SASEGT. The junction had 3 bases not matched to a gene; V was cut back by 8 bases and J by 1 base. CDR3 in DNA: TGTGCCAGCGCCACAGGGGGCCAAGAGACCCAGTACTTC. It is translated as CASATGGQETQYF.

The chain employs TRBV10-3 and TRBJ1-5; D not resolved. Deletions cut 0 bases from V and 6 bases from J, with 6 bases between. CDR3 length equals 13 residues. Germline V gene lookup returns CDR1 ENHRY and CDR2 SYGVKD. The CDR3 spells CAISESMAQPQHF. The CDR3 DNA follows: TGTGCCATCAGTGAGTCGATGGCTCAGCCCCAGCATTTT.

CDR3: CASLRDPTEAFF. Written as DNA, the CDR3 is TGTGCCAGCCTCAGGGATCCCACTGAAGCTTTCTTT. The chain is built from TRBV11-2 and TRBJ1-1, with a possible D match to TRBD1 (5 bases). The V and J ends lost 8 bases and 4 bases respectively, with 11 bases between them. Germline CDR1 reads SGHAT; CDR2 reads FQNNGV. This CDR3 has 12 amino acids.

This clone was seen a single time. The V gene is TRBV28, the J gene TRBJ1-4; TRBD1 aligns across 8 bases. The CDR3 extends over 16 amino acids. The V and J ends lost 3 bases and 2 bases, in that order; junction bases with no gene match: 5. The germline CDR1 and CDR2 sequences are MDHEN and SYDVKM. The CDR3 DNA reads as TGTGCCAGCAGTTTCCTTTCAGGGGGCACTAATGAAAAACTGTTTTTT. Protein sequence: CASSFLSGGTNEKLFF.

The genes are TRBV5-1 and TRBJ1-1; D possibly corresponds to TRBD1 (6 bases). Germline CDR1 and CDR2: SGHRS and YFSETQ. CDR3 length equals 12 residues. V lost 6 bases and J 8 bases, leaving 14 bases between the germline ends. The CDR3 reads CASTSQGFEAFF. CDR3 DNA sequence: TGCGCCAGCACCTCTCAGGGGTTCGAAGCTTTCTTT.

The chain joins TRBV7-2 to TRBJ2-5; 10 bases align to TRBD2. The germline V gene encodes CDR1 SGHTA and CDR2 FQGNSA. With 5 bases clipped from V and 5 bases from J, the junction kept 8 bases outside the gene matches. The CDR3 covers 15 residues. The CDR3 bases are TGTGCCAGCAGCACCCCTAGCGGGAGTCTTGAGACCCAGTACTTC. Translated: CASSTPSGSLETQYF.

The V call is TRBV19, the J call TRBJ2-7, with D tentatively TRBD1 (5 bases). This CDR3 comprises 13 residues. V was shortened by 4 bases and J by 5 bases, with 12 bases between the two germline ends. The germline CDR1 and CDR2 sequences are LNHDA and SQIVND (reference sequence). CDR3 coding DNA: TGTGCCAGTAGTACCACCAGGGTAGACGAGCAGTACTTC. It translates to CASSTTRVDEQYF.

The CDR3 spells CSVEDRRVTEKDYGYTF. CDR3 in DNA: TGCAGCGTTGAAGATCGTCGGGTGACGGAGAAGGACTATGGCTACACCTTC. The rearrangement joins TRBV29-1 to TRBJ1-2, with D hard to call. This CDR3 has 17 residues. V shed 0 bases and J shed 3 bases, with 20 bases lying between them. Germline CDR1 SQVTM, CDR2 ANQGSEA.

The rearrangement joins TRBV25-1 to TRBJ1-6; 7 nucleotides match TRBD1. The J segment lost 7 bases and the V segment lost 5 bases, leaving 8 bases of the junction unmatched. Germline CDR1 is MGHDK and CDR2 is SYGVNS. This CDR3 comprises 15 residues. This CDR3 reads CASSQPGQKNSPLHF. In nucleotides, the CDR3 is TGTGCCAGCAGTCAACCGGGACAGAAGAATTCACCCCTCCACTTT.

This clone has a single count. V and J are TRBV30 and TRBJ2-7; 10 nucleotides agree with TRBD2. The V segment lost 3 bases and the J segment 7 bases; nucleotides outside the gene matches: 9. Germline CDR1 is GTSNPN and CDR2 is SVGIG (reference sequence). The CDR3 extends over 14 amino acids. The CDR3 sequence is CAWRKLAGSEEQYF. The CDR3 DNA sequence: TGTGCCTGGAGGAAACTAGCGGGATCGGAGGAGCAGTACTTC.

The rearrangement uses TRBV19 and TRBJ1-2, with D unclear. The V end was cut by 3 bases, the J end by 3 bases, with 8 bases between. Germline CDR1 and CDR2: LNHDA and SQIVND (reference sequence). There are 13 residues in the CDR3. This CDR3 reads CASSIHGDYGYTF. CDR3 sequence (DNA): TGTGCCAGTAGTATCCACGGAGACTATGGCTACACCTTC.

The rearrangement uses TRBV19 and TRBJ1-3; 7 nucleotides agree with TRBD1. In germline, CDR1 is LNHDA, CDR2 SQIVND (reference sequence). Trimming at V came to 5 bases and at J to 0 bases, leaving 7 bases not matched to a gene. The CDR3 extends over 16 amino acids. The CDR3 loop is CASSPPGQSSGNTIYF. CDR3 nucleotide sequence: TGTGCCAGTAGTCCGCCGGGACAGAGCTCTGGAAACACCATATATTTT.

The rearrangement uses TRBV12-3 or TRBV12-4 and TRBJ2-1; no clear D. The CDR3 runs to 12 residues. V dropped 5 bases and J dropped 9 bases, with 11 bases sitting between them. This CDR3 reads CASSGNSVEQFF. The CDR3 nucleotides read TGTGCCAGCAGTGGTAATTCGGTTGAGCAGTTCTTC.

This clone showed up just a few times. V usage is TRBV5-5 and J usage is TRBJ1-5; D unresolved. V gave up 4 bases and J gave up 9 bases, with 17 bases separating them. Germline V gives CDR1 SGHKS, CDR2 YYEKEE (reference sequence). There are 14 residues in the CDR3. CDR3 sequence: CASSLQYDGGPQHF. The CDR3 nucleotides read TGTGCCAGCAGCCTGCAGTACGATGGAGGGCCCCAGCATTTT.

V gene TRBV9 combines with J gene TRBJ1-5; no definite D call. CDR1 and CDR2 from the germline V gene are SGDLS and YYNGEE. The CDR3 has 14 amino acids. The ends were cut back, 0 bases at V and 4 bases at J, with 8 bases in the middle. CDR3 sequence (DNA): TGTGCCAGCAGCGTAGCTGCGGGGAATCAGCCCCAGCATTTT. Encoded protein: CASSVAAGNQPQHF.

This clone appeared a few times. This sequence joins TRBV3-1 (or the pseudogene TRBV3-2) and TRBJ2-3; 7 bases are a match to TRBD1. Germline V gene data show CDR1 as LGHDT and CDR2 as YNNKEL (reference sequence). Trimming cost V 9 bases and J 6 bases; bases outside gene matches: 6. The CDR3 loop spans 12 amino acids. CDR3 nucleotide sequence: TGTGCCAGTACCCGAGGGGGCGATACGCAGTATTTT. This sequence encodes CASTRGGDTQYF.

This clone was seen once. The chain joins TRBV15 to TRBJ2-7; 8 bases line up with TRBD2. This CDR3 spans 16 amino acids. The trim removed 0 bases at V and 2 bases at J, leaving 6 bases unmatched. Germline V gene data show CDR1 as LNHNV and CDR2 as YYDKDF (reference sequence). The CDR3 nucleotides read TGTGCCACCAGCAGAGACCGCGGGAGGCCAGCCTACGAGCAGTACTTC. Residues: CATSRDRGRPAYEQYF.

V usage is TRBV6-6 and J usage is TRBJ1-1; 7 bases are shared with TRBD1. Germline V lookup: CDR1 MNHNY, CDR2 SVGAGI (reference sequence). The CDR3 contains 16 residues. J was trimmed by 3 bases and V by 2 bases; bases with no gene match: 9. CDR3 region: CASSYRPQGTDTEAFF. CDR3 nucleotide sequence: TGTGCCAGCAGTTACCGCCCACAGGGGACGGACACTGAAGCTTTCTTT.

The chain links TRBV30 to TRBJ1-1, with TRBD1 matching over 7 bases. CDR1 GTSNPN and CDR2 SVGIG come from the germline V gene (reference sequence). The junction had 3 bases not matched to a gene; V was cut back by 2 bases and J by 0 bases. This CDR3 comprises 14 residues. In DNA form, the CDR3 reads TGTGCCTGGAGTAACAGGGGTGTGAACACTGAAGCTTTCTTT. Encoded protein: CAWSNRGVNTEAFF.

The V gene is TRBV5-8, the J gene TRBJ1-2; 7 nucleotides align to TRBD1. Germline V gene lookup returns CDR1 SGHTS and CDR2 YDEGEE. The CDR3 runs 16 residues. V gave up 2 bases and J gave up 4 bases; unmatched junction bases: 11. CDR3 DNA sequence: TGTGCCAGCAGCTTACAGGGGCCGACTAGTGGCTATGGCTACACCTTC. As protein: CASSLQGPTSGYGYTF.

V usage is TRBV5-1 and J usage is TRBJ1-1; 8 nucleotides match TRBD1. Germline CDR1 and CDR2: SGHRS and YFSETQ. V trimming: 4 bases; J trimming: 6 bases; junction bases outside the gene matches: 14. The CDR3 totals 16 residues. CDR3 residues: CASSRGQGKGLPEAFF. CDR3 DNA: TGCGCCAGCAGCCGAGGACAGGGAAAGGGGTTACCTGAAGCTTTCTTT.

The J gene is TRBJ2-1, the V gene TRBV7-2; TRBD2 is a possible D gene (6 bases). Germline V lookup: CDR1 SGHTA, CDR2 FQGNSA. This CDR3 has 14 amino acids. V lost 0 bases and J lost 6, with 9 bases in between. CDR3 protein: CASSLARGTNEQFF. CDR3 DNA sequence: TGTGCCAGCAGCTTAGCGCGCGGGACCAATGAGCAGTTCTTC.

The V call is TRBV19, the J call TRBJ2-6, with a tentative D call TRBD2 (7 bases). The CDR3 extends over 20 amino acids. Trimming removed 6 bases from V and 2 bases from J, with 26 bases in between. Germline V gene lookup returns CDR1 LNHDA and CDR2 SQIVND (reference sequence). The CDR3 DNA reads TGTGCCAGTAGCCAAGGCCCTGGTGCAGGGGAGGGGACTGGGGCCAACGTCCTGACTTTC. Translating it yields CASSQGPGAGEGTGANVLTF. The full variable domain, rest sourced from reference TRBV19 and TRBJ2-6, is DGGITQSPKYLFRKEGQNVTLSCEQNLNHDAMYWYRQDPGQGLRLIYYSQIVNDFQKGDIAEGYSVSREKKESFPLTVTSAQKNPTAFYLCASSQGPGAGEGTGANVLTFGAGSRLTVL.

The sample holds one count of this clone. The J gene is TRBJ1-2, the V gene TRBV29-1; D is possibly TRBD1 (5 bases). V was shortened by 4 bases and J by 8 bases, with 20 bases between the two germline ends. The CDR3 totals 14 residues. CDR1 and CDR2 from the germline V gene are SQVTM and ANQGSEA. The chain's CDR3 is CSVVFFWAQGGYTF. CDR3 nucleotides: TGCAGCGTTGTCTTTTTCTGGGCGCAGGGAGGCTACACCTTC.

This chain links TRBV12-5 with TRBJ1-4; 9 bases match TRBD1. The V and J ends lost 2 bases and 7 bases, in that order; junction bases with no gene match: 2. Germline values: CDR1 LGHNT, CDR2 FRNRAP. This CDR3 is built from 14 residues. The CDR3 spells CASGLTGGSEKLFF. Written as DNA, the CDR3 is TGTGCTAGTGGTTTGACAGGGGGCTCTGAAAAACTGTTTTTT.

V gene TRBV18 combines with J gene TRBJ2-7; 7 nucleotides agree with TRBD1. CDR3 size: 14 residues. Per the germline V gene, CDR1 is KGHSH and CDR2 is LQKENI. V shed 5 bases and J 6 bases; nucleotides not matched to a gene: 10. Here the CDR3 DNA reads TGTGCCAGCTCAGAGACAGGGAAGGACTCCGAGCAGTACTTC. Translating it yields CASSETGKDSEQYF. The full variable domain, completed using reference TRBV18 and TRBJ2-7, is NAGVMQNPRHLVRRRGQEARLRCSPMKGHSHVYWYRQLPEEGLKFMVYLQKENIIDESGMPKERFSAEFPKEGPSILRIQQVVRGDSAAYFCASSETGKDSEQYFGPGTRLTVT.

V and J are TRBV15 and TRBJ1-1, with a tentative D call TRBD1 (6 bases). CDR1 is LNHNV, CDR2 YYDKDF, per germline (reference sequence). The CDR3 has 14 amino acids. Between the trimmed V and J ends, which lost 1 base and 8 bases, there was a span of 14 bases. CDR3 region: CATSRGQVGGEAFF. The DNA for the CDR3 is TGTGCCACCAGCAGAGGACAGGTCGGTGGAGAAGCTTTCTTT. Filled out from reference TRBV15 and TRBJ1-1, the complete variable domain reads DAMVIQNPRYQVTQFGKPVTLSCSQTLNHNVMYWYQQKSSQAPKLLFHYYDKDFNNEADTPDNFQSRRPNTSFCFLDIRSPGLGDTAMYLCATSRGQVGGEAFFGQGTRLTVV.

The chain uses TRBV9 and TRBJ1-6; D uncertain. V shed 0 bases and J shed 14 bases, with 9 bases lying between them. The CDR3 spans 12 residues. CDR1 SGDLS and CDR2 YYNGEE come from the germline V gene. The CDR3 DNA follows: TGTGCCAGCAGCGTAGCCGGTCGGGCCCTCCACTTT. Translating gives CASSVAGRALHF.

V is TRBV27 and J is TRBJ2-7, with D tentatively TRBD2 (7 bases). This CDR3 comprises 16 residues. Germline V gene lookup returns CDR1 MNHEY and CDR2 SMNVEV (reference sequence). With 5 bases removed from V and 4 bases from J, the gap between germline ends came to 21 bases. The CDR3 DNA reads TGTGCCAGCAGTCCCTTTAGGGGGGGCGCGATTTACGAGCAGTACTTC. Encoded protein: CASSPFRGGAIYEQYF.